The 15 T cell receptor beta chains in this list originate from one sample, sequenced in a study of T cell changes during pregnancy in multiple sclerosis. The method was immunoSEQ multiplex PCR; TCRdb's version includes in-frame clones alone and lacks a portion of them. The table records some 60,000 clones, over 85% of them present only once. The material sequenced was peripheral blood, taken in the first trimester of pregnancy. These receptors originate from a female donor in good health, enrolled as a control in a pregnancy study.

The chain links TRBV7-3 to TRBJ2-1, with D uncertain. The V end lost 2 bases, the J end lost 6 bases, and 8 bases lay between the germline ends. This CDR3 has 13 amino acids. The germline CDR1 and CDR2 sequences are SGHTA and FQGTGA. CDR3 protein: CASSLFRGNEQFF. CDR3 DNA sequence: TGTGCCAGCAGCTTATTTCGCGGCAATGAGCAGTTCTTC.

This sequence joins TRBV6-5 and TRBJ2-7; the match to TRBD2 covers 10 bases. J was trimmed by 8 bases and V by 8 bases; bases with no gene match: 15. The CDR3 has 15 residues. Germline values: CDR1 MNHEY, CDR2 SVGAGI. The CDR3 reads CASRIQRGGRVQQYF. The CDR3 nucleotides read TGTGCCAGCCGGATACAGCGGGGGGGGCGGGTTCAGCAGTACTTC.

The V call is TRBV27, the J call TRBJ2-5; 7 bases fit TRBD1. Germline CDR1 MNHEY, CDR2 SMNVEV (reference sequence). The CDR3 extends over 15 amino acids. J was trimmed by 5 bases and V by 5 bases; bases with no gene match: 11. The CDR3 DNA reads TGTGCCAGCAGTAAAATGACAGGGCCGTCGGAGACCCAGTACTTC. Amino acids: CASSKMTGPSETQYF.

The chain uses TRBV7-2 and TRBJ1-2; no clear D gene. CDR1 is SGHTA and CDR2 is FQGNSA in the germline V gene. The CDR3 is 12 residues long. V was cut by 3 bases and J by 5 bases, with 7 bases left in between. The CDR3 bases are TGTGCCAGCAGCTTGGAGGGATATGGCTACACCTTC. This codes for CASSLEGYGYTF.

J is TRBJ2-3 and V is TRBV7-8; the match to TRBD2 covers 10 bases. Germline CDR1 is SGHVS and CDR2 is FQNEAQ. The V and J ends lost 2 bases and 2 bases, in that order; junction bases with no gene match: 4. The CDR3 totals 16 residues. The CDR3 DNA is TGTGCCAGCAGCTTATGGACTAGCGGATCCACAGATACGCAGTATTTT. This encodes CASSLWTSGSTDTQYF.

The rearrangement links TRBV12-5 to TRBJ2-7, with 9 bases aligning to TRBD1. Germline V lookup: CDR1 LGHNT, CDR2 FRNRAP. This CDR3 has 14 amino acids. V shed 8 bases and J 3 bases; nucleotides not matched to a gene: 8. The CDR3 is CASSPGQGSYEQYF. The CDR3 DNA reads TGTGCTAGTTCCCCGGGACAGGGTAGCTACGAGCAGTACTTC. The full variable domain, completed using reference TRBV12-5 and TRBJ2-7, is DARVTQTPRHKVTEMGQEVTMRCQPILGHNTVFWYRQTMMQGLELLAYFRNRAPLDDSGMPKDRFSAEMPDATLATLKIQPSEPRDSAVYFCASSPGQGSYEQYFGPGTRLTVT.

V gene TRBV28 combines with J gene TRBJ1-1; the D is unclear. Germline-derived CDR1 and CDR2 are MDHEN and SYDVKM. Trimming took 11 bases from V and 1 from J, leaving 11 bases between them. The CDR3 extends over 12 amino acids. The CDR3 DNA is TGTGCCGGCACCAGCGGGAACACTGAAGCTTTCTTT. It yields the protein CAGTSGNTEAFF.

V gene TRBV30 combines with J gene TRBJ1-5; TRBD1 might be the D (5 bases). Germline-derived CDR1 and CDR2 are GTSNPN and SVGIG (reference sequence). Trimming stripped 1 base from V and 2 bases from J, with 12 bases between. This CDR3 is built from 15 residues. Here the CDR3 reads CAWSGGVRGNQPQHF. The CDR3 DNA reads as TGTGCCTGGAGTGGGGGGGTCCGAGGCAATCAGCCCCAGCATTTT.

This chain's CDR3 is CASLYPAGATEAFF. In DNA, the CDR3 is TGTGCCAGCCTATACCCCGCGGGGGCCACTGAAGCTTTCTTT. This sequence joins TRBV2 and TRBJ1-1, with D possibly matching TRBD1 (6 bases). There are 14 residues in the CDR3. V gave up 8 bases and J gave up 4 bases, with 17 bases separating them. Per germline, CDR1 SNHLY and CDR2 FYNNEI.

The genes are TRBV30 and TRBJ2-6; 9 bases match TRBD1. The V gene's germline CDR1 is GTSNPN and CDR2 SVGIG (reference sequence). The CDR3 is 14 amino acids. Losses at the gene ends were 5 bases for V and 6 bases for J; bases not matched to a gene: 5. CDR3 coding DNA: TGTGCCTGGGGGACAGGGCACGAGGCCAACGTCCTGACTTTC. It specifies CAWGTGHEANVLTF.

The V gene is TRBV6-6, the J gene TRBJ1-5; possible D gene TRBD1, 5 bases. CDR1 MNHNY and CDR2 SVGAGI come from the germline V gene (reference sequence). The ends were cut back, 8 bases at V and 5 bases at J, with 16 bases in the middle. CDR3 length: 14 residues. CDR3 sequence reads: CASRLWQGDQPQHF. The CDR3 coding sequence is TGTGCCAGCCGCCTTTGGCAGGGCGATCAGCCCCAGCATTTT.

V and J are TRBV7-2 and TRBJ2-1; 11 bases fit TRBD1. Unmatched junction bases numbered 4, after V lost 4 bases and J lost 8 bases. CDR1 is SGHTA and CDR2 is FQGNSA in the germline V gene. The CDR3 runs 14 residues. The CDR3 sequence is CASSWDRGNDEQFF. The CDR3 bases are TGTGCCAGCAGCTGGGACAGGGGGAATGATGAGCAGTTCTTC.

The J gene is TRBJ2-2, the V gene TRBV5-1, with D possibly matching TRBD1 (6 bases). The CDR3 is 15 amino acids. Trimming took 4 bases from V and 6 from J, leaving 16 bases between them. CDR1 and CDR2 (germline): SGHRS, YFSETQ. The DNA for the CDR3 is TGCGCCAGCAGCCCCCAACCACAGGGAGCCGGGGAGCTGTTTTTT. Amino acids: CASSPQPQGAGELFF.

V and J are TRBV14 and TRBJ2-7; 8 nucleotides align to TRBD1. The trim removed 5 bases at V and 11 bases at J, leaving 17 bases unmatched. Per the germline V gene, CDR1 is SGHDN and CDR2 is FVKESK. CDR3 size: 15 residues. The CDR3 nucleotides read TGTGCCAGCAGCGAGGGACAGGTGGCCTCTGGACAGGAGTACTTC. Residues: CASSEGQVASGQEYF.

The chain joins TRBV10-3 to TRBJ2-1, with D perhaps TRBD2 (6 bases). This CDR3 has 13 residues. V was cut by 11 bases and J by 5 bases, with 16 bases left in between. From germline, CDR1 is ENHRY and CDR2 SYGVKD. DNA of the CDR3: TGTGCCCTCGCCGGGACGGGAGACAATGAGCAGTTCTTC. It yields the protein CALAGTGDNEQFF.